This T cell receptor beta chain stems from a study of naive and memory T cell subsets. Notes on the study in general: A few larger clonotypes appeared in naive repertoires, especially CD8, possibly memory cells re-expressing CD45RA.

Trimming stripped 6 bases from V and 4 bases from J, with 9 bases between. This CDR3 comprises 13 residues. In regard to this clonotype: Its specificity is unknown.

Two oligonucleotides, mixed equimolar, formed the beta constant-region primer covering TRBC1 and TRBC2. Ligated cDNA was amplified by four rounds of PCR with nested alpha and beta constant-region primers and SP2. TCRdb re-called the UMI-ligation and nested PCR reads through MiXCR, storing one row per CDR3 protein. Of approximately 150,000 distinct CDR3 sequences detected, roughly 20% appear once; the ten largest clones hold 0.09% to 0.13%. The clonotype originates from a human donor in good health. The sample was naive CD4+ T cells from blood. The V gene is TRBV12-3 or TRBV12-4, the J gene TRBJ1-4; no clear D gene. CDR3 sequence: CASRDVINEKLFF. CDR3 bases: TGTGCCAGCAGGGATGTGATTAATGAAAAACTGTTTTTT.